This record covers a single T cell receptor (beta chain). Trimming pared 9 bases from V and 8 bases from J, leaving 18 bases between. In germline, CDR1 is SEHNR, CDR2 FQNEAQ (reference sequence). CDR3 length: 13 amino acids. This entry comes from a study of T cells in Graves' hyperthyroidism and ophthalmopathy. There were TCR beta CDR3 regions amplified from RNA transcripts. The HTBI primer set served for first-round RT-PCR of the TCR CDR3. MiXCR, run by TCRdb on the multiplex PCR reads, gives a single entry per CDR3 protein. The sample lists under 800,000 distinct CDR3 sequences; 14% were seen once. This receptor was identified in a woman aged 18-29 years with Graves' hyperthyroidism. The sequenced material came from blood. The V call is TRBV7-9, the J call TRBJ2-3; no clear D gene. The CDR3 DNA reads TGTGCCAGTACCGACGGACCCTCAGGTACGCAGTATTTT. This gives the protein CASTDGPSGTQYF.